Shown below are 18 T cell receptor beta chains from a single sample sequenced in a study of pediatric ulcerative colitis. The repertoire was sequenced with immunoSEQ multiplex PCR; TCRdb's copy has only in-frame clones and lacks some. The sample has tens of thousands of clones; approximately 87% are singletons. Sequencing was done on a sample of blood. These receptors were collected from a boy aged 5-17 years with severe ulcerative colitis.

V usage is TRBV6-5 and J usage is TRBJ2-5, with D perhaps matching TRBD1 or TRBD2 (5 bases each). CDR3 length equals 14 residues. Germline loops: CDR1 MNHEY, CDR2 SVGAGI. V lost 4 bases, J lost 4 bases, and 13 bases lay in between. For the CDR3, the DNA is TGTGCCAGCAGTTTGAGATTCGGGGCAGAGACCCAGTACTTC. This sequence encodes CASSLRFGAETQYF.

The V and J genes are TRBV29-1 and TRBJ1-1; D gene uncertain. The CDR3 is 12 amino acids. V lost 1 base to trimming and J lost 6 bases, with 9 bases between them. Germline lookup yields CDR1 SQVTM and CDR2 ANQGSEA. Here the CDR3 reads CSVEVARSEAFF. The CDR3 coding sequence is TGCAGCGTTGAAGTTGCGCGTTCTGAAGCTTTCTTT.

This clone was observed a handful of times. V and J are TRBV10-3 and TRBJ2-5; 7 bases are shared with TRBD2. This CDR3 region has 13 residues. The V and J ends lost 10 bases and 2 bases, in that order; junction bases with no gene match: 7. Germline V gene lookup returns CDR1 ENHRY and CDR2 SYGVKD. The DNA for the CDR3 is TGTGCCACGGGTAGCGGGTCTCAAGAGACCCAGTACTTC. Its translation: CATGSGSQETQYF.

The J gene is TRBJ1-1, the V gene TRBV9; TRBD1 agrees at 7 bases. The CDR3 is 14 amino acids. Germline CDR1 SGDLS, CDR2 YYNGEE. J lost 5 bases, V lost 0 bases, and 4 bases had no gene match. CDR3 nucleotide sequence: TGTGCCAGCAGCGTAGAGGGGGCGCAAACTGAAGCTTTCTTT. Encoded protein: CASSVEGAQTEAFF.

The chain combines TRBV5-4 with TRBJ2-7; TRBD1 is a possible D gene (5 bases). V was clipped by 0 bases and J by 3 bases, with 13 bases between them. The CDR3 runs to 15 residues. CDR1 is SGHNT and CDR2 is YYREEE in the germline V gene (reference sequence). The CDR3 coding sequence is TGTGCCAGCAGCTTGGGTGGACACGCCAACTACGAGCAGTACTTC. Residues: CASSLGGHANYEQYF.

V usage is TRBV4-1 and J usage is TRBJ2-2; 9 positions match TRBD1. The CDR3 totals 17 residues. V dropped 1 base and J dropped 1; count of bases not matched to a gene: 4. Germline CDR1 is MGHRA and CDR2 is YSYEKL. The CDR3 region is CASSQGTGGLNTGELFF. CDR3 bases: TGCGCCAGCAGCCAAGGAACAGGGGGCCTGAACACCGGGGAGCTGTTTTTT.

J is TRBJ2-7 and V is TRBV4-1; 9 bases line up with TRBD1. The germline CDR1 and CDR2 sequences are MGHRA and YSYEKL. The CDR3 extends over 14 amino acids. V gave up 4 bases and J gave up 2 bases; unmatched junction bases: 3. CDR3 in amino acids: CASSPRTGAYEQYF. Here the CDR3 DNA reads TGCGCCAGCAGCCCACGGACAGGGGCCTACGAGCAGTACTTC.

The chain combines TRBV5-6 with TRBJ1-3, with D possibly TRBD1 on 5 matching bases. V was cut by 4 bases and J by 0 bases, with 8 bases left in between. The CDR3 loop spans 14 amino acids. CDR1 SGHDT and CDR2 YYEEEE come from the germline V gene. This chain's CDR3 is CASSLGGSGNTIYF. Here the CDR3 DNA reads TGTGCCAGCAGCCTCGGGGGCTCTGGAAACACCATATATTTT.

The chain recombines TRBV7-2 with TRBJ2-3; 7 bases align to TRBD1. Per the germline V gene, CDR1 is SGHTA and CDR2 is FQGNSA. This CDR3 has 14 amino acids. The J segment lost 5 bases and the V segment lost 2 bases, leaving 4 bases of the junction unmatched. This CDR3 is CASSLSGGRDTQYF. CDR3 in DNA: TGTGCCAGCAGCTTATCAGGGGGAAGAGATACGCAGTATTTT.

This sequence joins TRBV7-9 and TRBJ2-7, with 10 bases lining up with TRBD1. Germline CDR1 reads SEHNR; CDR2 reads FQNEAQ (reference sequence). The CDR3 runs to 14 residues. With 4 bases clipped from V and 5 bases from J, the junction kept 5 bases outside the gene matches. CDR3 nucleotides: TGTGCCAGCAGCTCCCCAGGACAGGGGGACGAGCAGTACTTC. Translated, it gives CASSSPGQGDEQYF.

In nucleotides, the CDR3 is TGTGCCAGTAGTAGGCGGGTAGCGGGAGTGGCAGATACGCAGTATTTT. Translated, it gives CASSRRVAGVADTQYF. This rearrangement joins TRBV19 to TRBJ2-3, with 9 bases identical to TRBD2. The CDR3 runs to 16 residues. The V segment lost 4 bases and the J segment 4 bases; nucleotides outside the gene matches: 9. In germline, CDR1 is LNHDA, CDR2 SQIVND (reference sequence).

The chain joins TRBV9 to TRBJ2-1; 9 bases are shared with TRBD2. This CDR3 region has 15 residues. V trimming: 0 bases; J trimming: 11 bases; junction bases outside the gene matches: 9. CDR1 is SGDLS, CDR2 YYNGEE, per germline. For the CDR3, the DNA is TGTGCCAGCAGCGTAGAGGTTAGCGGGAGCACCCAGCAGTTCTTC. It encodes CASSVEVSGSTQQFF.

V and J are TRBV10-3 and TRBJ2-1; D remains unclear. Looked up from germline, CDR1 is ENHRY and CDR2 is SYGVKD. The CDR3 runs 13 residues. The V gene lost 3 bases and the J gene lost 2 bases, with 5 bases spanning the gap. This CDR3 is CAISEEAYNEQFF. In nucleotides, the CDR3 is TGTGCCATCAGTGAAGAGGCCTACAATGAGCAGTTCTTC.

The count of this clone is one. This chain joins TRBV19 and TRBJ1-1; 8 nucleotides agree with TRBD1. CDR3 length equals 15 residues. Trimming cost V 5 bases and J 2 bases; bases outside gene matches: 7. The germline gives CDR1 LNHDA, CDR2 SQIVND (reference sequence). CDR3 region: CASSPPDRGNTEAFF. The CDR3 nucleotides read TGTGCCAGTAGTCCGCCAGACAGGGGTAACACTGAAGCTTTCTTT.

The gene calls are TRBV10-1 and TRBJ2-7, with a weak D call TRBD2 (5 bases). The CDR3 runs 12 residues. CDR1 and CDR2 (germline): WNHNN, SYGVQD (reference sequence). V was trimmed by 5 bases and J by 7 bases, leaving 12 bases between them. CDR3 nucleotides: TGCGCCAGCAGTTCCGGGCCGGGGGAGCAGTACTTC. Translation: CASSSGPGEQYF.

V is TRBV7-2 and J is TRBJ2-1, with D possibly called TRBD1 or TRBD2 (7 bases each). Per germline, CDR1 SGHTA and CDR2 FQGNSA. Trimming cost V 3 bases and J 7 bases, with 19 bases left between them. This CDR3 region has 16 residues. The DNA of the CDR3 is TGTGCCAGCAGCTTCCCCACAGTCAGGGGGGGGAATGAGCAGTTCTTC. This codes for CASSFPTVRGGNEQFF.

CDR3 protein: CASSLSGTGADYGYTF. The CDR3 bases are TGTGCCAGCAGCTTAAGCGGGACAGGGGCCGACTATGGCTACACCTTC. The V gene is TRBV7-9, the J gene TRBJ1-2, with TRBD1 identical over 10 bases. Germline V gene data show CDR1 as SEHNR and CDR2 as FQNEAQ (reference sequence). The CDR3 runs to 16 residues. Trimming took 2 bases from V and 3 from J; bases not matched to a gene: 6.

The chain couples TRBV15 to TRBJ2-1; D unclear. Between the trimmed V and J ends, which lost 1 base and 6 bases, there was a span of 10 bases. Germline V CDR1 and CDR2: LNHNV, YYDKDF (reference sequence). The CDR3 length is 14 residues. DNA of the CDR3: TGTGCCACCAGCAGAGCAGCAGGTGTCAATGAGCAGTTCTTC. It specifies CATSRAAGVNEQFF.